One and the same sample provided the 31 T cell receptor beta chains below, sequenced in a study of T cell responses to AZD1222 COVID-19 vaccine. This table comes from immunoSEQ multiplex PCR, and its TCRdb copy is limited to in-frame clones, with some not included. Of around 130,000 clones in the sample, 70% to 90% were seen once. The sample in question was peripheral blood, obtained on day 0 of AZD1222 vaccination. Receptor source: an adult in good health.

In this sample, this clone turned up a few times. The chain combines TRBV24-1 with TRBJ1-2; D is unclear. Germline values: CDR1 KGHDR, CDR2 SFDVKD. Deletions cut 4 bases from V and 5 bases from J, with 7 bases between. This CDR3 contains 12 residues. CDR3 in DNA: TGTGCCACCAGTGACCCGCTTTATGGCTACACCTTC. Translated, it gives CATSDPLYGYTF.

The sample holds one count of this clone. The chain combines TRBV10-3 with TRBJ1-3; D gene ambiguous. Germline CDR1 and CDR2: ENHRY and SYGVKD. The CDR3 covers 14 residues. The germline V and J ends were trimmed by 6 bases and 7 bases, with 16 bases remaining between them. The CDR3 coding sequence is TGTGCCATCAGAGAGACCCCGGAGGGCAACACCATATATTTT. The encoded protein is CAIRETPEGNTIYF.

The chain is built from TRBV7-9 and TRBJ2-4; D is uncertain. CDR3 size: 11 residues. The germline CDR1 and CDR2 sequences are SEHNR and FQNEAQ (reference sequence). V was clipped by 3 bases and J by 5 bases, with 2 bases between them. CDR3 sequence: CASSFENIQYF. The CDR3 nucleotides read TGTGCCAGCAGCTTCGAAAACATTCAGTACTTC. Filled out from reference TRBV7-9 and TRBJ2-4, the complete variable domain reads DTGVSQNPRHKITKRGQNVTFRCDPISEHNRLYWYRQTLGQGPEFLTYFQNEAQLEKSRLLSDRFSAERPKGSFSTLEIQRTEQGDSAMYLCASSFENIQYFGAGTRLSVL.

CDR3 DNA sequence: TGCAGCGGCCCTGAGCGGTCAAGGGAGGGGCCCCCCCCCACAGATACGCAGTATTTT. Its protein product is CSGPERSREGPPPTDTQYF. The V call is TRBV29-1, the J call TRBJ2-3, with 7 bases fitting TRBD2. Trimming removed 7 bases from V and 2 bases from J; junction bases left unmatched: 24. This CDR3 has 19 amino acids. Looked up from germline, CDR1 is SQVTM and CDR2 is ANQGSEA.

The CDR3 loop is CASSPLVATNEKLFF. As DNA, the CDR3 is TGTGCCAGCTCACCACTGGTAGCAACTAATGAAAAACTGTTTTTT. V usage is TRBV18 and J usage is TRBJ1-4; D remains unclear. Germline loops: CDR1 KGHSH, CDR2 LQKENI. This CDR3 is built from 15 residues. V was shortened by 1 base and J by 0 bases, with 6 bases between the two germline ends.

The DNA for the CDR3 is TGTGCCAGCAGCTTAGTTGAAAACACTGAAGCTTTCTTT. Its protein is CASSLVENTEAFF. This rearrangement joins TRBV7-9 to TRBJ1-1; D gene unclear. The germline CDR1 and CDR2 sequences are SEHNR and FQNEAQ (reference sequence). V was clipped by 1 base and J by 2 bases, with 5 bases between them. This CDR3 has 13 residues.

The chain employs TRBV7-9 and TRBJ2-1, with TRBD2 identical over 8 bases. Germline-derived CDR1 and CDR2 are SEHNR and FQNEAQ (reference sequence). Trimming at V came to 2 bases and at J to 7 bases, leaving 10 bases not matched to a gene. The CDR3 runs 16 residues. The CDR3, as DNA: TGTGCCAGCAGCTTATCCCTACAGCGGGAGCGGAATGAGCAGTTCTTC. Protein product: CASSLSLQRERNEQFF.

J is TRBJ1-4 and V is TRBV4-3, with D unresolved. Germline V lookup: CDR1 LGHNA, CDR2 YSLEER. The CDR3 has 15 residues. With 4 bases removed from V and 5 bases from J, the gap between germline ends came to 14 bases. The CDR3 nucleotides are TGCGCCAGCAGCCCCAGCGGAGGTTCGAATGAAAAACTGTTTTTT. This gives the protein CASSPSGGSNEKLFF.

CDR3 sequence: CASSETTPGVNTEAFF. CDR3 nucleotide sequence: TGTGCCAGCAGTGAAACAACGCCAGGCGTGAACACTGAAGCTTTCTTT. The V and J genes are TRBV2 and TRBJ1-1; D is ambiguous. The CDR3 runs 16 residues. The ends were cut back, 2 bases at V and 0 bases at J, with 13 bases in the middle. Germline V lookup: CDR1 SNHLY, CDR2 FYNNEI.

This chain links TRBV6-5 with TRBJ1-2; no clear D. This CDR3 comprises 11 residues. Germline V gene data show CDR1 as MNHEY and CDR2 as SVGAGI. V gave up 7 bases and J gave up 8 bases, with 11 bases separating them. CDR3 region: CASTRLWGYTF. The CDR3 DNA is TGTGCCAGCACCCGACTGTGGGGCTACACCTTC.

The chain joins TRBV28 to TRBJ1-3, with D possibly TRBD1 on 5 matching bases. V dropped 8 bases and J dropped 0 bases, with 14 bases sitting between them. The CDR3 covers 15 residues. Looked up from germline, CDR1 is MDHEN and CDR2 is SYDVKM. The CDR3 region is CASLRGEDSGNTIYF. The CDR3 region has the DNA TGTGCCAGCTTGCGGGGGGAGGACTCTGGAAACACCATATATTTT.

In DNA, the CDR3 is TGTGCCAGCACCGGGACAGGGAACACTGAAGCTTTCTTT. Protein product: CASTGTGNTEAFF. The genes are TRBV11-3 and TRBJ1-1, with TRBD1 matching 8 bases. This CDR3 region has 13 residues. V was pared by 7 bases and J by 1 base, with 2 bases of the junction left unmatched. The germline V gene has CDR1 SGHNT and CDR2 YENEEA.

This clone qualifies as medium-sized. The V call is TRBV29-1, the J call TRBJ2-2; D might be TRBD1 (6 bases). Germline V gene lookup returns CDR1 SQVTM and CDR2 ANQGSEA. The CDR3 has 14 residues. V was cut by 6 bases and J by 6 bases, with 17 bases left in between. In DNA, the CDR3 is TGCAGCGTGCCCGGACAGTTAGTGCCCGGGGAGCTGTTTTTT. Amino acids: CSVPGQLVPGELFF.

This clone came up a few times. The sample holds other DNA sequences that translate to the same CDR3. The V gene is TRBV29-1, the J gene TRBJ1-2; TRBD1 matches 8 bases. The J segment lost 0 bases and the V segment lost 7 bases, leaving 4 bases of the junction unmatched. Germline V gene data show CDR1 as SQVTM and CDR2 as ANQGSEA. This CDR3 region has 13 residues. Here the CDR3 reads CSAGTGANYGYTF. In nucleotides, the CDR3 is TGCAGCGCTGGGACAGGAGCTAACTATGGCTACACCTTC.

V is TRBV5-6 and J is TRBJ2-3; weak D call: TRBD1 (6 bases). CDR3 size: 14 residues. The V gene's germline CDR1 is SGHDT and CDR2 YYEEEE. The V end was cut by 4 bases, the J end by 2 bases, with 11 bases between. The CDR3 nucleotides read TGTGCCAGCAGCCTAGGACAGTACACAGATACGCAGTATTTT. Protein product: CASSLGQYTDTQYF.

V is TRBV29-1 and J is TRBJ2-7; tentative D call: TRBD1 (6 bases). The length of the CDR3 is 14 residues. Looked up from germline, CDR1 is SQVTM and CDR2 is ANQGSEA. V was pared by 7 bases and J by 1 base, with 17 bases between. The CDR3 coding sequence is TGCAGCGCTATCGGCAGGGGAACATCCTACGAGCAGTACTTC. It encodes CSAIGRGTSYEQYF.

This chain connects TRBV10-3 to TRBJ2-1, with 12 bases aligning to TRBD2. Per germline, CDR1 ENHRY and CDR2 SYGVKD. This CDR3 is 21 amino acids long. Losses at the gene ends were 3 bases for V and 0 bases for J; bases not matched to a gene: 15. The CDR3 sequence: CAISDGYSGLAGGSSYNEQFF. The DNA of the CDR3 is TGTGCCATCAGTGACGGATATTCGGGGCTAGCGGGGGGGAGCTCCTACAATGAGCAGTTCTTC.

This chain joins TRBV30 and TRBJ2-7, with a possible D match to TRBD1 (6 bases). Looked up from germline, CDR1 is GTSNPN and CDR2 is SVGIG (reference sequence). The length of the CDR3 is 16 residues. The V end was cut by 5 bases, the J end by 0 bases, with 20 bases between. The CDR3 loop is CAWSTMGRGGSYEQYF. The CDR3 DNA is TGTGCCTGGTCCACGATGGGACGAGGGGGCTCCTACGAGCAGTACTTC.

J is TRBJ2-2 and V is TRBV7-9; D call uncertain. This CDR3 contains 11 residues. Trimming removed 4 bases at V and 6 bases at J, with 3 bases between. The germline gives CDR1 SEHNR, CDR2 FQNEAQ (reference sequence). The CDR3 loop is CASSSPGELFF. The CDR3 nucleotides are TGTGCCAGCAGCTCCCCCGGGGAGCTGTTTTTT.

The chain carries TRBV5-1 and TRBJ1-5; the D is unclear. The germline CDR1 and CDR2 sequences are SGHRS and YFSETQ. Trimming pared 1 base from V and 0 bases from J, leaving 8 bases between. The CDR3 has 15 residues. Here the CDR3 reads CASSLSDYSNQPQHF. CDR3 coding DNA: TGCGCCAGCAGCTTGTCGGATTATAGCAATCAGCCCCAGCATTTT.

The V call is TRBV28, the J call TRBJ2-7, with D tentatively TRBD1 (5 bases). CDR1 and CDR2 (germline): MDHEN, SYDVKM. With 6 bases removed from V and 1 base from J, the gap between germline ends came to 19 bases. This CDR3 has 16 amino acids. This chain's CDR3 is CASSIGSQGPSYEQYF. As DNA, the CDR3 is TGTGCCAGCAGCATAGGGTCCCAGGGTCCTTCCTACGAGCAGTACTTC.

This clone was seen a few times. This sequence joins TRBV7-2 and TRBJ1-4, with TRBD1 as a possible D gene (5 bases). Germline values: CDR1 SGHTA, CDR2 FQGNSA. The CDR3 is 14 residues long. V was shortened by 5 bases and J by 4 bases, with 11 bases between the two germline ends. For the CDR3, the DNA is TGTGCCAGCAGCCCAGACAGTTTTAATGAAAAACTGTTTTTT. It specifies CASSPDSFNEKLFF.

This sequence joins TRBV3-1 (or the pseudogene TRBV3-2) and TRBJ1-2; 10 nucleotides line up with TRBD1. Germline CDR1 is LGHDT and CDR2 is YNNKEL (reference sequence). The CDR3 is 16 amino acids. The junction had 11 bases not matched to a gene; V was cut back by 4 bases and J by 6 bases. The CDR3 here is CASSPPGQGRIDGYTF. The CDR3 coding sequence is TGTGCCAGCAGCCCTCCGGGACAGGGGCGGATTGATGGCTACACCTTC.

The chain uses TRBV28 and TRBJ2-2, with 14 bases aligning to TRBD2. The trim removed 2 bases at V and 4 bases at J, leaving 15 bases unmatched. Germline values: CDR1 MDHEN, CDR2 SYDVKM. The CDR3 has 21 amino acids. In nucleotides, the CDR3 is TGTGCCAGCAGTTTAGCCTTTAGCTGGACTAGCGGGAGGTTCTTCACCGGGGAGCTGTTTTTT. Protein: CASSLAFSWTSGRFFTGELFF.

The chain has TRBV5-3 and TRBJ2-3; TRBD2 might be the D (6 bases). TRBV5-3 is assigned to the ORF class and has an uncertain function. V was clipped by 1 base and J by 0 bases, with 12 bases between them. The CDR3 consists of 16 residues. The DNA for the CDR3 is TGTGCCAGAAGCTTGTTCGCGGGAATAAGCACAGATACGCAGTATTTT. It yields the protein CARSLFAGISTDTQYF.

The rearrangement links TRBV7-9 to TRBJ2-5; 10 bases fit TRBD2. This CDR3 is 17 amino acids long. Per germline, CDR1 SEHNR and CDR2 FQNEAQ (reference sequence). The ends lost 4 bases at V and 2 bases at J; junction bases unmatched: 10. CDR3 bases: TGTGCCAGCAGCTCAACCTTCACTAGCGGGATACAAGAGACCCAGTACTTC. Its translation is CASSSTFTSGIQETQYF.

This chain joins TRBV5-1 and TRBJ2-2; 7 bases fit TRBD1. The CDR3 runs 14 residues. CDR1 is SGHRS and CDR2 is YFSETQ in the germline V gene. V was pared by 3 bases and J by 4 bases, with 3 bases of the junction left unmatched. The CDR3 sequence: CASSWDSPTGELFF. CDR3 DNA: TGCGCCAGCAGCTGGGACAGCCCCACCGGGGAGCTGTTTTTT.

The chain carries TRBV28 and TRBJ1-3, with a possible D match to TRBD1 (6 bases). V was clipped by 7 bases and J by 6 bases, with 13 bases between them. This CDR3 has 13 residues. Germline assignment: CDR1 MDHEN and CDR2 SYDVKM. CDR3 in amino acids: CASTSGDKNTIYF. The CDR3 nucleotides read TGTGCCAGCACCTCAGGGGACAAAAACACCATATATTTT.

V is TRBV6-2 or TRBV6-3 and J is TRBJ1-1, with D maybe TRBD1 (5 bases). This CDR3 region has 13 residues. Germline-derived CDR1 and CDR2 are MNHEY and SVGEGT. Trimming took off 5 bases at V and 5 bases at J, with 12 bases between the two ends. The CDR3 DNA follows: TGTGCCAGCAGTCACGATAAGGGGACTGAAGCTTTCTTT. Translating it yields CASSHDKGTEAFF.

In its sample, this clone was seen once. The V gene is TRBV24-1, the J gene TRBJ2-5; 10 bases line up with TRBD2. After removal of 4 bases from V and 4 bases from J, the junction contained 2 bases not matched to a gene. The CDR3 spans 14 residues. Germline values: CDR1 KGHDR, CDR2 SFDVKD. The CDR3 sequence: CATSDRTSGETQYF. The CDR3 DNA reads as TGTGCCACCAGTGACAGGACTAGCGGAGAGACCCAGTACTTC.

The genes are TRBV24-1 and TRBJ2-7; unclear D gene. This CDR3 comprises 16 residues. The germline V gene has CDR1 KGHDR and CDR2 SFDVKD. V was cut by 2 bases and J by 0 bases, with 13 bases left in between. CDR3 nucleotide sequence: TGTGCCACCAGTGATTCCCCGGTAAGTCACTCCTACGAGCAGTACTTC. Translation gives CATSDSPVSHSYEQYF.